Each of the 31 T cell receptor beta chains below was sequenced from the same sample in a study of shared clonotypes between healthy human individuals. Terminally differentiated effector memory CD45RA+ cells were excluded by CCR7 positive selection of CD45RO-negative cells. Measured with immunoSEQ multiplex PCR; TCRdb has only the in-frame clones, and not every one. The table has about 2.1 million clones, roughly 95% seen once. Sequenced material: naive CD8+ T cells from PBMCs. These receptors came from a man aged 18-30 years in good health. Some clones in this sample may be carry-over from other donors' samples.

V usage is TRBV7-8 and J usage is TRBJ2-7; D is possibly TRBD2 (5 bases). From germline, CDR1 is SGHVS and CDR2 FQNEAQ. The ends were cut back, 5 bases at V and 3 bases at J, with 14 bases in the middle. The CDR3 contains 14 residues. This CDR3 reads CASSAQDGIYEQYF. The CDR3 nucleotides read TGTGCCAGCAGCGCCCAGGACGGGATCTACGAGCAGTACTTC.

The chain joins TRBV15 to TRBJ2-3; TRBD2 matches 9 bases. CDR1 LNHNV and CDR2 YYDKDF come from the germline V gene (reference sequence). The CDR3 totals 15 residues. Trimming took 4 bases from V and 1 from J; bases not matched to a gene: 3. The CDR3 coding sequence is TGTGCCACCAGCAAACAGCGGGGGGGCACAGATACGCAGTATTTT. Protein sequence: CATSKQRGGTDTQYF. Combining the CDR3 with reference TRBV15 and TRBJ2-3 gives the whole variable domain DAMVIQNPRYQVTQFGKPVTLSCSQTLNHNVMYWYQQKSSQAPKLLFHYYDKDFNNEADTPDNFQSRRPNTSFCFLDIRSPGLGDTAMYLCATSKQRGGTDTQYFGPGTRLTVL.

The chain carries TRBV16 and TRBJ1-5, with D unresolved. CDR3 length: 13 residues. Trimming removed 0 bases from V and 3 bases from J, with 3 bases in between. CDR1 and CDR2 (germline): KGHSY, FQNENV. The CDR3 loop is CASSQSHNQPQHF. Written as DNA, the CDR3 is TGTGCCAGCAGCCAATCGCACAATCAGCCCCAGCATTTT.

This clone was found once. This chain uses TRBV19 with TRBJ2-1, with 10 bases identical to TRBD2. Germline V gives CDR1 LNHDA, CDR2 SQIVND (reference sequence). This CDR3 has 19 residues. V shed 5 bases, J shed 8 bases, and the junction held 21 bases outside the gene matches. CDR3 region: CASSPTLGASGRFYDEQFF. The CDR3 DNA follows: TGTGCCAGTAGTCCCACGCTTGGGGCTAGCGGGAGATTTTACGATGAGCAGTTCTTC.

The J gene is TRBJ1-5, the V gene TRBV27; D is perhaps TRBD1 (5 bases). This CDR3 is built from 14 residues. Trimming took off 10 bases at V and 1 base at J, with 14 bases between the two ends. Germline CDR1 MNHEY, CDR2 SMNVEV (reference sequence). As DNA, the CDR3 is TGTGCCACCAGGGAGGAATTCAGCAATCAGCCCCAGCATTTT. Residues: CATREEFSNQPQHF.

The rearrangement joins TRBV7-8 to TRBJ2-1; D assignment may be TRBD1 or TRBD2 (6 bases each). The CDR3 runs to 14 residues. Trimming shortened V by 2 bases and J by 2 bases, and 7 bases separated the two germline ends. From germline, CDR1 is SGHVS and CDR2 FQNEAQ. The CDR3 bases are TGTGCCAGCAGCTTAAGGGGGGCCTACAATGAGCAGTTCTTC. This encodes CASSLRGAYNEQFF.

CDR3 nucleotides: TGTGCCAGTTCTCGGGTGAGGGGGAAAAACATTCAGTACTTC. This translates into CASSRVRGKNIQYF. This chain links TRBV19 with TRBJ2-4, with D perhaps TRBD1 (6 bases). V shed 8 bases and J shed 4 bases, with 15 bases lying between them. Looked up from germline, CDR1 is LNHDA and CDR2 is SQIVND (reference sequence). This CDR3 spans 14 amino acids.

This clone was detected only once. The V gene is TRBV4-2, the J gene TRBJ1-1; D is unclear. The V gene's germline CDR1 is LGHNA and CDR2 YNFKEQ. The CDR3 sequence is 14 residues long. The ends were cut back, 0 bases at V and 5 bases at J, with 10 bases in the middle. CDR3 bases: TGTGCCAGCAGCCAAGATCCTGAGGGAACTGAAGCTTTCTTT. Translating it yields CASSQDPEGTEAFF.

The CDR3 is CSVGKPGLSSYEQYF. The CDR3 nucleotides are TGCAGCGTGGGGAAACCGGGGCTAAGCTCCTACGAGCAGTACTTC. This chain connects TRBV29-1 to TRBJ2-7; either TRBD1 or TRBD2 may supply D (5 bases each). Per the germline V gene, CDR1 is SQVTM and CDR2 is ANQGSEA. The CDR3 spans 15 residues. Trimming removed 6 bases at V and 0 bases at J, with 18 bases between.

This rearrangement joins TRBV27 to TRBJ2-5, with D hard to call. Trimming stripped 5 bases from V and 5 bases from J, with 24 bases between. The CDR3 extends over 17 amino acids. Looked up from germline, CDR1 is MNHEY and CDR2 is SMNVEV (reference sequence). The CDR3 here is CASSKGPIETWWETQYF. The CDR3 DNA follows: TGTGCCAGCAGTAAAGGCCCGATTGAGACTTGGTGGGAGACCCAGTACTTC.

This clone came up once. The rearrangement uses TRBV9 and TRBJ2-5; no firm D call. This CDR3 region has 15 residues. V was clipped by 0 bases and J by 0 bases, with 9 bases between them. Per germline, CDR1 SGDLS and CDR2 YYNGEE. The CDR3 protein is CASSVGRTHQETQYF. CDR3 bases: TGTGCCAGCAGCGTAGGTCGAACTCACCAAGAGACCCAGTACTTC. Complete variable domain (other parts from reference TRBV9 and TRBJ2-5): DSGVTQTPKHLITATGQRVTLRCSPRSGDLSVYWYQQSLDQGLQFLIQYYNGEERAKGNILERFSAQQFPDLHSELNLSSLELGDSALYFCASSVGRTHQETQYFGPGTRLLVL.

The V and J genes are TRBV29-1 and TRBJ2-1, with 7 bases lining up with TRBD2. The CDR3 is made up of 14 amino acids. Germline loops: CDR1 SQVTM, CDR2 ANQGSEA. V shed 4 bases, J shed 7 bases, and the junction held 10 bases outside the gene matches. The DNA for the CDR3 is TGCAGCGTTGGAAGCGGGATGTTGGGAAATGAGCAGTTCTTC. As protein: CSVGSGMLGNEQFF.

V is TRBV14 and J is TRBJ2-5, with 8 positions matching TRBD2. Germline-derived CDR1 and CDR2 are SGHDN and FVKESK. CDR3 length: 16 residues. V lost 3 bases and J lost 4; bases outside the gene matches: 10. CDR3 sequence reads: CASSQTGGPGGETQYF. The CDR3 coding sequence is TGTGCCAGCAGCCAGACGGGAGGGCCCGGGGGAGAGACCCAGTACTTC. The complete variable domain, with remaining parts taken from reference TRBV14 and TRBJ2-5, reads EAGVTQFPSHSVIEKGQTVTLRCDPISGHDNLYWYRRVMGKEIKFLLHFVKESKQDESGMPNNRFLAERTGGTYSTLKVQPAELEDSGVYFCASSQTGGPGGETQYFGPGTRLLVL.

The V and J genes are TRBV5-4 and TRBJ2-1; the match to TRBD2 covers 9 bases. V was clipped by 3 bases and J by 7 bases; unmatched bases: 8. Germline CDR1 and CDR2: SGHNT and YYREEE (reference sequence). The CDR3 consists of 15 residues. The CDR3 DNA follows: TGTGCCAGCAGCTATATAGGCGGGGGGGAAAATGAGCAGTTCTTC. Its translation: CASSYIGGGENEQFF.

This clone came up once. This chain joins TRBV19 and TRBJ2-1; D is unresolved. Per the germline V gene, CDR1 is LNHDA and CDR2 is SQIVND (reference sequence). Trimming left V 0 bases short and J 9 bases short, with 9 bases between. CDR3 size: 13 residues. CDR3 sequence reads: CASSIDRAVEQFF. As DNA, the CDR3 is TGTGCCAGTAGTATAGATAGGGCTGTTGAGCAGTTCTTC.

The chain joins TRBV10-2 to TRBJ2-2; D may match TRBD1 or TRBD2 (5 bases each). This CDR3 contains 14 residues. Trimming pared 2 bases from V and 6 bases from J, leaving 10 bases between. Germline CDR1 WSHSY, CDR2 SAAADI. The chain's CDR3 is CASSERGRPGELFF. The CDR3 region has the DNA TGCGCCAGCAGTGAGCGGGGACGACCCGGGGAGCTGTTTTTT.

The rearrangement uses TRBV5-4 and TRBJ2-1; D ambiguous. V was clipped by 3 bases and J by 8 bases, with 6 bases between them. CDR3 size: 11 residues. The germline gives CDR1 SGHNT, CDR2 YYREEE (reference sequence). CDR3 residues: CASSYGYEQFF. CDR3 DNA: TGTGCCAGCAGCTATGGATATGAGCAGTTCTTC.

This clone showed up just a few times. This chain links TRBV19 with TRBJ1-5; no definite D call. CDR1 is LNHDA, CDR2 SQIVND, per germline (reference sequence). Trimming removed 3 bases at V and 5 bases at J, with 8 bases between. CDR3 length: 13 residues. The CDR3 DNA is TGTGCCAGTAGTATTGGAGCAGATCAGCCCCAGCATTTT. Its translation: CASSIGADQPQHF.

This CDR3 is CASTPRGVHNEQFF. CDR3 coding DNA: TGTGCCAGCACCCCTCGGGGGGTACACAATGAGCAGTTCTTC. The rearrangement joins TRBV27 to TRBJ2-1; TRBD2 aligns across 7 bases. In germline, CDR1 is MNHEY, CDR2 SMNVEV (reference sequence). J was trimmed by 5 bases and V by 7 bases; bases with no gene match: 8. CDR3 size: 14 residues.

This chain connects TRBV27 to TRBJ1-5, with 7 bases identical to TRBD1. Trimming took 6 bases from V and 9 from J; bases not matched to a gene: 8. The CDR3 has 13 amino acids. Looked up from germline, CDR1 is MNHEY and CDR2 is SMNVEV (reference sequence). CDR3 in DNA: TGTGCCAGCAGGGGCAGGGGGGTAGGGCCCCAGCATTTT. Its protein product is CASRGRGVGPQHF.

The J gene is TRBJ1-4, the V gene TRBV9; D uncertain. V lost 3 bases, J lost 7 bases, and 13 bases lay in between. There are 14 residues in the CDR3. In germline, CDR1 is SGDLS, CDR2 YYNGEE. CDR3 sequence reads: CASSEEAAGEKLFF. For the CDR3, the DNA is TGTGCCAGCAGCGAGGAGGCAGCTGGTGAAAAACTGTTTTTT. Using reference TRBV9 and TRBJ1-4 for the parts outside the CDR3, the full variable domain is DSGVTQTPKHLITATGQRVTLRCSPRSGDLSVYWYQQSLDQGLQFLIQYYNGEERAKGNILERFSAQQFPDLHSELNLSSLELGDSALYFCASSEEAAGEKLFFGSGTQLSVL.

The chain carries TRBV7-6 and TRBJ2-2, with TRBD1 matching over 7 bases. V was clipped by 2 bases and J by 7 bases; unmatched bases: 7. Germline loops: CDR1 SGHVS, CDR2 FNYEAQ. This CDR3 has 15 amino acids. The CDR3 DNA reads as TGTGCCAGCAGCTTATCCCAGGACAGGATCGGGGAGCTGTTTTTT. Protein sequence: CASSLSQDRIGELFF.

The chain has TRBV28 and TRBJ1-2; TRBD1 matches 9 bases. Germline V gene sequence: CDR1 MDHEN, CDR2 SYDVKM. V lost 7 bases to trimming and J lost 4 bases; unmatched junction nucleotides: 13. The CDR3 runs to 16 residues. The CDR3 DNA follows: TGTGCCAGCATTCGGACAGGGGTTTTGGGTGGCTATGGCTACACCTTC. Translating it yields CASIRTGVLGGYGYTF.

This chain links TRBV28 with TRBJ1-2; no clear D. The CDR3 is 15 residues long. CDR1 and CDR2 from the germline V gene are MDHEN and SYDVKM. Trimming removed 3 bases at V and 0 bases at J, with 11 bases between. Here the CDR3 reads CASSFSLSPNYGYTF. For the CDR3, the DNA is TGTGCCAGCAGTTTCAGCCTCAGCCCTAACTATGGCTACACCTTC.

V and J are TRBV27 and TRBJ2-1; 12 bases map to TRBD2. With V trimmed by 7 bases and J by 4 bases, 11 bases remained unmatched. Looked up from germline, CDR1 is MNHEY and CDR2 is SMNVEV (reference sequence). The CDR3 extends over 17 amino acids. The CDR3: CASTKGLAGAPYNEQFF. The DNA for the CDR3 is TGTGCCAGCACCAAGGGACTAGCGGGTGCTCCTTACAATGAGCAGTTCTTC.

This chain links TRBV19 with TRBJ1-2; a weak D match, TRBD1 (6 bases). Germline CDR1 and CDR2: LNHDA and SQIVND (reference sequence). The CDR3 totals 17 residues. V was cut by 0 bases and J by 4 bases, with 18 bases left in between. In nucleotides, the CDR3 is TGTGCCAGTAGTATAGACAGGGGCGGCGTCCTCGGCTATGGCTACACCTTC. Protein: CASSIDRGGVLGYGYTF.

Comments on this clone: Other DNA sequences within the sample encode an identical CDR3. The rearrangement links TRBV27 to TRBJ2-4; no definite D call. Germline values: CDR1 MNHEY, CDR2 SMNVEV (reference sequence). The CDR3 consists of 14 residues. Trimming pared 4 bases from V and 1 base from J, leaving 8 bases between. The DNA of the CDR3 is TGTGCCAGCAGTTCACTCTTGGCCAAAAACATTCAGTACTTC. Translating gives CASSSLLAKNIQYF.

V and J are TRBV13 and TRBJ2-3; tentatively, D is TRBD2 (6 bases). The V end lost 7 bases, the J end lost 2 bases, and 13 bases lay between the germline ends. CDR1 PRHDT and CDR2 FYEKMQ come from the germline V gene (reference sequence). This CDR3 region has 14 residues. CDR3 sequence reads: CASTREALTDTQYF. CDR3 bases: TGTGCCAGCACGAGGGAGGCCCTCACAGATACGCAGTATTTT.

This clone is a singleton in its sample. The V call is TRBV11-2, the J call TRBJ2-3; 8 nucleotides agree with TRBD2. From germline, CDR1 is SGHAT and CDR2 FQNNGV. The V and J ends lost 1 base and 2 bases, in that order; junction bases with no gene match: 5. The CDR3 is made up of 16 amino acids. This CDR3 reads CASSLVGLAYTDTQYF. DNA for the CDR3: TGTGCCAGCAGCTTAGTTGGACTAGCCTACACAGATACGCAGTATTTT.

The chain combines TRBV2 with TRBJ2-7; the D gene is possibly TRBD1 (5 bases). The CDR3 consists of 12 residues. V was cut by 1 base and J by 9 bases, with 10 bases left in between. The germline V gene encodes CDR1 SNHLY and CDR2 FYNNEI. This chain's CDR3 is CASSEGQGGQYF. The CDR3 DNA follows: TGTGCCAGCAGTGAAGGGCAGGGCGGGCAGTACTTC.

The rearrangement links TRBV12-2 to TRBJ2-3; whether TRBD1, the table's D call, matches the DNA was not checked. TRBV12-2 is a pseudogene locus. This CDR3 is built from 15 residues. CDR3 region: CASRSPQGAGDTQYF. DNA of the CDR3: TGTGCAAGTCGCTCCCCACAGGGGGCAGGGGATACGCAGTATTTT.